Included here is one T cell receptor beta chain sequence, with context. Its target is not known. Generated by immunoSEQ multiplex PCR, the TCRdb table keeps only in-frame clones and is missing some. The sample includes roughly 420,000 clones, 85% to 90% of them seen just once. The data stem from a study of Ad26.COV2.S vaccination and SARS-CoV-2 variants. Overall study context: Once or twice, 56 days apart, Ad26.COV2.S was delivered intramuscularly.

Study results and caveats: Breadth of non-spike TCRs did not differ between vaccinees and placebo recipients.

The treatment was: 15 to 20 received Ad26.COV2.S at low or high dose, single or two shots; a few received placebo; per-sample allocation not given. Samples came from day 63 after the first vaccine or placebo injection. Germline V gene sequence: CDR1 SGHAT, CDR2 FQNNGV. The CDR3 has 13 residues. Between the trimmed V and J ends, which lost 6 bases and 5 bases, there was a span of 13 bases. The clonotype was recovered from a person between 18 and 59 years old who received the Ad26.COV2.S COVID-19 vaccine or a placebo. The material was peripheral blood, obtained in a trial of Ad26.COV2.S vaccine versus placebo. V and J are TRBV11-2 and TRBJ1-2, with a weak D call TRBD1 (5 bases). The CDR3 protein is CASRAGTEYGYTF. The CDR3 DNA is TGTGCCAGCAGGGCAGGGACGGAATATGGCTACACCTTC.